These T cell receptor beta chains were read from a single sample in a study of blood T cell repertoires in COVID-19. Profiled with immunoSEQ multiplex PCR; TCRdb holds only in-frame clones, not every one. The sample includes about 280,000 clones, approximately 86% seen only once; the top ten take roughly 9.1%. Sequenced input: peripheral blood. These receptors originate from a man in his late teens or twenties with active or convalescent COVID-19. CDR3s include the opening cysteine and the closing phenylalanine or tryptophan. The D gene is left open where the match is weak. Rows give clone size only sometimes, using once, few, many, or a class for an expanded clone.

clone_size,v_call,d_call,j_call,cdr3_nt,cdr3_aa
few,TRBV4-1,.,TRBJ1-2,TGCGCCAGCAGCCATGAGGGCTTGGGAGGCTACACCTTC,CASSHEGLGGYTF
.,TRBV19,TRBD1,TRBJ2-2,TGTGCCAGTAGTATAGGACAGGGAACAAACACCGGGGAGCTGTTTTTT,CASSIGQGTNTGELFF
.,TRBV3-1/TRBV3-2,.,TRBJ1-3,TGTGCCAGCACCGGGAGGGGGGGAAACACCATATATTTT,CASTGRGGNTIYF
.,TRBV29-1,.,TRBJ1-2,TGCAGCGTTGAAGATGTAACAGCCTATGGCTACACCTTC,CSVEDVTAYGYTF
.,TRBV6-2/TRBV6-3,TRBD1,TRBJ1-1,TGTGCCAGCAGTCCAACCGGGACAGGCCCTTTCCGCACTGAAGCTTTCTTT,CASSPTGTGPFRTEAFF
.,TRBV10-3,.,TRBJ1-3,TGTGCCATCAGTGAGTCGAGGCAGAGGGAGCCCGACTTTCCTGGAAACACCATATATTTT,CAISESRQREPDFPGNTIYF
.,TRBV16,TRBD1,TRBJ1-2,TGTGCCAGCAGTCCGGACAGGGAACGGGGCTACACCTTC,CASSPDRERGYTF
.,TRBV9,.,TRBJ1-5,TGTGCCAGCAGCGTAGGCCGGGAAGTACCGCCCCAGCATTTT,CASSVGREVPPQHF
.,TRBV4-1,.,TRBJ2-7,TGCGCCAGCAGCCAAGATGGCAGATCGCAGTACTTC,CASSQDGRSQYF
.,TRBV4-1,TRBD2,TRBJ2-7,TGCGCCAGCAGCCAGGGGCTAGCGGGGGCCTACGAGCAGTACTTC,CASSQGLAGAYEQYF
.,TRBV14,.,TRBJ1-1,TGTGCCAGCAGCCTACAGGGAGTCACTGAAGCTTTCTTT,CASSLQGVTEAFF
.,TRBV11-1,.,TRBJ2-7,TGTGCCAGCAGCCCGACAAATTACGAGCAGTACTTC,CASSPTNYEQYF
.,TRBV10-3,.,TRBJ1-2,TGTGCCATCAGCGTGATGACAGGTCCGAGTGACTATGGCTACACCTTC,CAISVMTGPSDYGYTF
.,TRBV2,.,TRBJ2-1,TGTGCCAGCGCGCCTCAAAATGAGCAGTTCTTC,CASAPQNEQFF
.,TRBV19,.,TRBJ2-1,TGTGCCACGGACGCGGCGGGGAGCTACAATGAGCAGTTCTTC,CATDAAGSYNEQFF